The subject of this entry is one TCR beta chain. Original handling: From reference gene primer amplification, estimates of nucleated cell counts were derived. Profiled with immunoSEQ multiplex PCR; TCRdb holds only in-frame clones, not every one. V, J and clone size derive from that table, while D and trimming were established from the DNA sequence. The sample consists of around 300,000 clones, 90% of them appearing once. This entry comes from a study of blood T cell repertoires in COVID-19. Seattle participants joined during active infection and were tracked over time. The CDR3 runs 15 residues. Germline V gene data show CDR1 as MNHEY and CDR2 as SVGAGI. The V and J ends lost 6 bases and 0 bases, in that order; junction bases with no gene match: 4.

This clonotype originated in a woman aged 40-49 years with COVID-19, enrolled during active disease. V usage is TRBV6-5 and J usage is TRBJ1-2; TRBD1 aligns across 10 bases. The sequencing sample was made of peripheral blood. The CDR3 loop reads CASRETGGANYGYTF. CDR3 nucleotide sequence: TGTGCCAGCAGAGAGACAGGGGGCGCTAACTATGGCTACACCTTC.